Sequencing of this T cell receptor (beta chain) was carried out in a study of blood T cell repertoires in COVID-19. As for the study in general: Acute and convalescent COVID-19 specimens originated in the United States, Italy and Spain. In each case, the material was cDNA or gDNA derived from T cells, B-cell-depleted T cells, or PBMCs.

This CDR3 has 16 residues. The germline V and J ends were trimmed by 0 bases and 0 bases, with 11 bases remaining between them. From germline, CDR1 is LNHDA and CDR2 SQIVND (reference sequence). This clone has at least ten counts. In the authors' methods: Amplification of reference gene primers was used by the study to estimate nucleated cell counts. This table comes from immunoSEQ multiplex PCR, and its TCRdb copy is limited to in-frame clones, with some not included. V and J calls and clone size come straight from that table; D and trimming were deduced from the DNA. The top ten clones hold about 8.9% of a sample with 150,000 to 190,000 clones, around 84% of them seen once.

This chain uses TRBV19 with TRBJ1-2, with D uncertain. The sequencing input was peripheral blood. The TCR originated in a woman aged 45-65 years with acute or convalescent COVID-19. CDR3 DNA: TGTGCCAGTAGTATAGATAGGCGGATTGCTAACTATGGCTACACCTTC. Protein sequence: CASSIDRRIANYGYTF.